These 30 T cell receptor beta chains originate from one sample sequenced in a study of early T cells in non-severe SARS-CoV-2 infection. Each CDR3 protein is one row after TCRdb ran MiXCR on the 5' RACE reads. The table lists more than 50,000 distinct CDR3 sequences, roughly 13% of them singletons. Material: whole blood, obtained at baseline. These receptors all come from an adult who was a healthcare worker with PCR-confirmed SARS-CoV-2 infection or an uninfected control (not recorded which).

This clonotype was seen more than once but under ten times. The genes are TRBV28 and TRBJ2-3; D unresolved. The CDR3 is 15 residues long. CDR1 is MDHEN and CDR2 is SYDVKM in the germline V gene. Trimming took off 3 bases at V and 2 bases at J, with 12 bases between the two ends. CDR3 in amino acids: CASSLQGQNTDTQYF. The CDR3 nucleotides are TGTGCCAGCAGTTTGCAAGGTCAAAACACAGATACGCAGTATTTT.

This clonotype was seen at least ten times. J is TRBJ2-2 and V is TRBV20-1; no clear D. This CDR3 comprises 12 residues. Trimming pared 8 bases from V and 0 bases from J, leaving 7 bases between. Germline-derived CDR1 and CDR2 are DFQATT and SNEGSKA (reference sequence). The DNA of the CDR3 is TGCAGTCCAAACCCGAACACCGGGGAGCTGTTTTTT. Amino acid sequence: CSPNPNTGELFF.

This clonotype has just a few counts. The V call is TRBV3-1, the J call TRBJ2-7; possibly TRBD1 for D (6 bases). Trimming pared 0 bases from V and 3 bases from J, leaving 12 bases between. This CDR3 contains 15 residues. Germline V gene lookup returns CDR1 LGHDT and CDR2 YNNKEL (reference sequence). CDR3 sequence: CASSQDYGQSYEQYF. The CDR3 DNA follows: TGTGCCAGCAGCCAAGATTATGGACAGAGCTACGAGCAGTACTTC.

This clonotype has just a few counts. The rearrangement uses TRBV24-1 and TRBJ2-1; D call uncertain. Germline assignment: CDR1 KGHDR and CDR2 SFDVKD. Deletions cut 7 bases from V and 7 bases from J, with 10 bases between. The CDR3 is 12 residues long. CDR3 in amino acids: CATRGTWNEQFF. CDR3 in DNA: TGTGCCACCAGGGGCACATGGAATGAGCAGTTCTTC.

Many counts were recorded for this clonotype. The V gene is TRBV7-9, the J gene TRBJ2-3; D gene ambiguous. V gave up 5 bases and J gave up 1 base, with 13 bases separating them. Germline V gives CDR1 SEHNR, CDR2 FQNEAQ (reference sequence). This CDR3 contains 15 residues. The CDR3 spells CASSPPMGGTDTQYF. The CDR3 DNA is TGTGCCAGCAGCCCCCCCATGGGCGGCACAGATACGCAGTATTTT.

The gene calls are TRBV18 and TRBJ1-2; D unclear. The germline CDR1 and CDR2 sequences are KGHSH and LQKENI. The CDR3 is made up of 13 amino acids. The V gene lost 2 bases and the J gene lost 8 bases, with 12 bases spanning the gap. CDR3 sequence: CASSPVVLGGYTF. The CDR3 DNA reads as TGTGCCAGCTCACCAGTCGTGCTAGGCGGCTACACCTTC. Full variable domain (outside the CDR3, taken from reference TRBV18 and TRBJ1-2): NAGVMQNPRHLVRRRGQEARLRCSPMKGHSHVYWYRQLPEEGLKFMVYLQKENIIDESGMPKERFSAEFPKEGPSILRIQQVVRGDSAAYFCASSPVVLGGYTFGSGTRLTVV.

This clonotype was detected a few times. The J gene is TRBJ1-1, the V gene TRBV4-1; D unresolved. The CDR3 totals 13 residues. CDR1 is MGHRA, CDR2 YSYEKL, per germline. V lost 3 bases, J lost 0 bases, and 5 bases lay in between. CDR3 amino acids: CASSQRLNTEAFF. In DNA form, the CDR3 reads TGCGCCAGCAGCCAGCGACTGAACACTGAAGCTTTCTTT.

In its sample, this clonotype was seen many times. The rearrangement links TRBV20-1 to TRBJ1-1; D perhaps matches TRBD1 (6 bases). CDR1 and CDR2 (germline): DFQATT, SNEGSKA (reference sequence). V was clipped by 6 bases and J by 5 bases, with 13 bases between them. CDR3 length equals 12 residues. CDR3: CSAPKGGTEAFF. The CDR3 DNA sequence: TGCAGTGCACCCAAAGGGGGTACTGAAGCTTTCTTT.

This clonotype was found many times. This chain's CDR3 is CASSLRLAGVSEQFF. CDR3 bases: TGTGCCAGCAGCTTGCGGCTAGCGGGAGTAAGTGAGCAGTTCTTC. The chain couples TRBV11-2 to TRBJ2-1; TRBD2 matches 10 bases. Per the germline V gene, CDR1 is SGHAT and CDR2 is FQNNGV. With 3 bases clipped from V and 9 bases from J, the junction kept 8 bases outside the gene matches. The CDR3 is 15 amino acids.

This clonotype was counted only a few times. The chain carries TRBV9 and TRBJ2-2; D possibly corresponds to TRBD2 (6 bases). V was pared by 1 base and J by 5 bases, with 12 bases between. Germline V gene sequence: CDR1 SGDLS, CDR2 YYNGEE. This CDR3 contains 15 residues. Here the CDR3 reads CASSVTLGGTGELFF. The CDR3 coding sequence is TGTGCCAGCAGCGTAACCCTTGGGGGGACCGGGGAGCTGTTTTTT.

The sample holds a few counts of this clonotype. The chain uses TRBV28 and TRBJ1-1, with D uncertain. The CDR3 contains 12 residues. The V and J ends lost 2 bases and 1 base respectively, with 2 bases between them. The germline gives CDR1 MDHEN, CDR2 SYDVKM. The CDR3 loop reads CASSLTNTEAFF. The CDR3 bases are TGTGCCAGCAGTTTAACGAACACTGAAGCTTTCTTT.

This clonotype was observed at least ten times. The chain recombines TRBV14 with TRBJ2-7, with 7 bases that match TRBD2. Germline-derived CDR1 and CDR2 are SGHDN and FVKESK. The CDR3 is made up of 15 amino acids. Trimming at V came to 2 bases and at J to 4 bases, leaving 8 bases not matched to a gene. The CDR3 nucleotides are TGTGCCAGCAGCCAACCAGCGGGATCCGGATACGAGCAGTACTTC. Its translation is CASSQPAGSGYEQYF.

The sample holds a few counts of this clonotype. The CDR3 DNA reads TGCAGTGCTTCCCGACTAGCGGGAGGGTTGGGAGACATTCAGTACTTC. This encodes CSASRLAGGLGDIQYF. This chain uses TRBV20-1 with TRBJ2-4, with 14 bases lining up with TRBD2. Germline V gene lookup returns CDR1 DFQATT and CDR2 SNEGSKA (reference sequence). The V gene end was trimmed by 5 bases and the J gene end by 8 bases; junction bases not matched to a gene: 11. This CDR3 is built from 16 residues.

The sample holds a few counts of this clonotype. In nucleotides, the CDR3 is TGCGCCAGCAGCCCCGTGGACAGGGGGTTCGGCGAGCAGTACTTC. Its protein product is CASSPVDRGFGEQYF. The chain combines TRBV5-1 with TRBJ2-7, with 10 bases that match TRBD1. CDR1 and CDR2 (germline): SGHRS, YFSETQ. The CDR3 spans 15 residues. The V segment lost 4 bases and the J segment 6 bases; nucleotides outside the gene matches: 10.

This clonotype was seen at least ten times. The chain uses TRBV5-6 and TRBJ2-1; TRBD1 aligns across 10 bases. Germline lookup yields CDR1 SGHDT and CDR2 YYEEEE. This CDR3 comprises 15 residues. Trimming removed 4 bases from V and 9 bases from J; junction bases left unmatched: 10. The CDR3 nucleotides read TGTGCCAGCAGCCTAGGGACAGGGGCTGGGGGTGAGCAGTTCTTC. It is translated as CASSLGTGAGGEQFF.

This clonotype was counted ten times or more. The genes are TRBV5-1 and TRBJ1-2; weak D call: TRBD1 (5 bases). Germline V gene sequence: CDR1 SGHRS, CDR2 YFSETQ. This CDR3 has 13 amino acids. The germline V and J ends were trimmed by 4 bases and 4 bases, with 11 bases remaining between them. CDR3: CASSASGGYGYTF. CDR3 nucleotides: TGCGCCAGCAGCGCCTCGGGGGGCTATGGCTACACCTTC. Full variable domain (outside the CDR3, taken from reference TRBV5-1 and TRBJ1-2): KAGVTQTPRYLIKTRGQQVTLSCSPISGHRSVSWYQQTPGQGLQFLFEYFSETQRNKGNFPGRFSGRQFSNSRSEMNVSTLELGDSALYLCASSASGGYGYTFGSGTRLTVV.

J is TRBJ2-2 and V is TRBV4-3; TRBD2 agrees at 8 bases. The germline V gene encodes CDR1 LGHNA and CDR2 YSLEER. The V gene end was trimmed by 0 bases and the J gene end by 2 bases; junction bases not matched to a gene: 5. This CDR3 has 17 amino acids. The DNA of the CDR3 is TGCGCCAGCAGCCAAGATGAGCGGGGGATTAACACCGGGGAGCTGTTTTTT. It specifies CASSQDERGINTGELFF.

This clonotype is judged medium-sized (0.01 to 0.1%). The V and J genes are TRBV28 and TRBJ1-2, with D unclear. Germline-derived CDR1 and CDR2 are MDHEN and SYDVKM. The CDR3 totals 16 residues. V lost 5 bases and J lost 5, with 21 bases in between. DNA for the CDR3: TGTGCCAGCAGTGGCGCACAGCTACAATATTATTATGGCTACACCTTC. This codes for CASSGAQLQYYYGYTF.

This clonotype was recorded many times. The chain recombines TRBV20-1 with TRBJ2-4; tentatively, D is TRBD1 or TRBD2 (5 bases each). CDR1 DFQATT and CDR2 SNEGSKA come from the germline V gene (reference sequence). This CDR3 is built from 16 residues. Trimming left V 5 bases short and J 1 base short, with 18 bases between. CDR3 nucleotides: TGCAGTGCTTACATGACTGGGGGACGTGCCAAAAACATTCAGTACTTC. Encoded protein: CSAYMTGGRAKNIQYF.

This clonotype was observed at least ten times. V gene TRBV29-1 combines with J gene TRBJ2-2, with D maybe TRBD1 (5 bases). This CDR3 has 14 amino acids. The germline V and J ends were trimmed by 4 bases and 6 bases, with 15 bases remaining between them. Germline V gene sequence: CDR1 SQVTM, CDR2 ANQGSEA. This CDR3 is CSVGQGGPSGELFF. The CDR3 DNA reads as TGCAGCGTTGGGCAGGGTGGTCCTTCCGGGGAGCTGTTTTTT.

The chain employs TRBV7-3 and TRBJ1-6; TRBD1 aligns across 10 bases. Unmatched junction bases numbered 5, after V lost 5 bases and J lost 10 bases. The CDR3 runs 14 residues. Germline V gene sequence: CDR1 SGHTA, CDR2 FQGTGA. CDR3 sequence: CASSPGTGASPLHF. CDR3 sequence (DNA): TGTGCCAGCAGCCCGGGGACAGGGGCATCACCCCTCCACTTT.

This clonotype was observed at least ten times. V gene TRBV28 combines with J gene TRBJ2-1, with 7 bases lining up with TRBD2. V shed 7 bases, J shed 4 bases, and the junction held 10 bases outside the gene matches. The CDR3 is 15 amino acids. Germline V gene lookup returns CDR1 MDHEN and CDR2 SYDVKM. The CDR3 region has the DNA TGTGCCAGCATTTCTAGCGGCCCTAGATACAATGAGCAGTTCTTC. Its protein is CASISSGPRYNEQFF. The full variable domain, completed using reference TRBV28 and TRBJ2-1, is DVKVTQSSRYLVKRTGEKVFLECVQDMDHENMFWYRQDPGLGLRLIYFSYDVKMKEKGDIPEGYSVSREKKERFSLILESASTNQTSMYLCASISSGPRYNEQFFGPGTRLTVL.

This clonotype was seen a few times. The V gene is TRBV5-1, the J gene TRBJ2-7; perhaps D is TRBD1 or TRBD2 (6 bases each). Germline V lookup: CDR1 SGHRS, CDR2 YFSETQ. Trimming removed 4 bases at V and 0 bases at J, with 11 bases between. The CDR3 is made up of 14 amino acids. CDR3 region: CASSPEGVSYEQYF. The CDR3 DNA is TGCGCCAGCAGCCCGGAGGGGGTCTCCTACGAGCAGTACTTC.

CDR3 sequence: CASSLAGANVLTF. CDR3 in DNA: TGTGCCAGCAGTTTAGCTGGGGCCAACGTCCTGACTTTC. V and J are TRBV12-3 or TRBV12-4 and TRBJ2-6, with D hard to call. V was shortened by 0 bases and J by 3 bases, with 0 bases between the two germline ends. This CDR3 contains 13 residues.

There are a few counts of this clonotype. This chain links TRBV6-5 with TRBJ2-4; D is possibly TRBD1 or TRBD2 (6 bases each). Trimming pared 9 bases from V and 0 bases from J, leaving 15 bases between. CDR3 size: 15 residues. The germline V gene has CDR1 MNHEY and CDR2 SVGAGI. In nucleotides, the CDR3 is TGTGCCAGGGAAGGGGGGACCCTAGCCAAAAACATTCAGTACTTC. This codes for CAREGGTLAKNIQYF.

This clonotype was detected only a few times. This chain connects TRBV12-3 or TRBV12-4 to TRBJ1-2, with D possibly TRBD1 on 5 matching bases. This CDR3 is built from 12 residues. Trimming left V 6 bases short and J 7 bases short, with 12 bases between. CDR3 protein: CASSPGGVGYTF. The DNA of the CDR3 is TGTGCCAGCAGCCCTGGAGGGGTTGGCTACACCTTC.

This clonotype appeared a few times. The rearrangement uses TRBV29-1 and TRBJ2-5, with no clear D. Germline V gene data show CDR1 as SQVTM and CDR2 as ANQGSEA. The CDR3 length is 13 residues. Trimming removed 1 base at V and 2 bases at J, with 8 bases between. The CDR3 is CSVEVQLQETQYF. In DNA, the CDR3 is TGCAGCGTTGAAGTGCAGCTTCAAGAGACCCAGTACTTC.

In its sample, this clonotype was seen many times. The chain has TRBV12-3 or TRBV12-4 and TRBJ2-7; no reliable D call. The V and J ends lost 2 bases and 0 bases respectively, with 8 bases between them. The CDR3 covers 14 residues. The CDR3 is CASSLKRSSYEQYF. The CDR3 DNA sequence: TGTGCCAGCAGTTTAAAACGGAGCTCCTACGAGCAGTACTTC.

This chain links TRBV18 with TRBJ2-2; D is unclear. The V gene lost 3 bases and the J gene lost 5 bases, with 13 bases spanning the gap. The CDR3 extends over 15 amino acids. Germline V gene sequence: CDR1 KGHSH, CDR2 LQKENI. In DNA, the CDR3 is TGTGCCAGCTCACCTTTCCAGGTCTTGACCGGGGAGCTGTTTTTT. Translating it yields CASSPFQVLTGELFF.

This clonotype was counted many times. The rearrangement joins TRBV6-1 to TRBJ1-5, with D uncertain. Trimming stripped 4 bases from V and 4 bases from J, with 17 bases between. Germline V gene sequence: CDR1 MNHNS, CDR2 SASEGT. CDR3 length: 16 amino acids. CDR3 in amino acids: CASSVWVEDGNQPQHF. CDR3 coding DNA: TGTGCCAGCAGTGTATGGGTAGAGGACGGGAATCAGCCCCAGCATTTT.